These T cell receptor beta chains were read from a single sample in a study of blood T cells in healthy people across ages. TCRdb re-derived calls from the 5' RACE reads in MiXCR, one entry per CDR3 protein. This table has just under 750,000 distinct CDR3 sequences, 22% appearing once. Input material: blood. These receptors all come from a man in his 70s in good health. Both conserved end residues are part of each CDR3.

J gene: TRBJ2-1; V gene: TRBV12-3/TRBV12-4; CDR3 protein: CASSSGVGGLAGLAYNEQFF
J gene: TRBJ1-1; V gene: TRBV12-3/TRBV12-4; CDR3 protein: CATLPNTEAFF
J gene: TRBJ2-3; V gene: TRBV5-5; CDR3 protein: CASSLFASGTIDTQYF
J gene: TRBJ2-3; V gene: TRBV7-9; CDR3 protein: CASSLALGGATQYF
J gene: TRBJ1-1; V gene: TRBV4-1; CDR3 protein: CASSLDGYNTEAFF
J gene: TRBJ2-7; V gene: TRBV10-3; CDR3 protein: CAISVQGTFYEQYF
J gene: TRBJ2-3; V gene: TRBV5-6; CDR3 protein: CASTQHATDTQYF
J gene: TRBJ1-1; V gene: TRBV25-1; CDR3 protein: CASSVGANTEAFF
J gene: TRBJ2-1; V gene: TRBV7-8; CDR3 protein: CASSPHPGSSYNEQFF
J gene: TRBJ2-1; V gene: TRBV5-1; CDR3 protein: CASTPVAFSYNEQFF
J gene: TRBJ2-3; V gene: TRBV11-2; CDR3 protein: CASSRVWTGTDTQYF
J gene: TRBJ2-3; V gene: TRBV3-1; CDR3 protein: CASSEGTSRGRYTQYF
J gene: TRBJ2-1; V gene: TRBV24-1; CDR3 protein: CATGSRDRSYNEQFF
J gene: TRBJ1-2; V gene: TRBV20-1; CDR3 protein: CSARQGARGYTF
J gene: TRBJ1-4; V gene: TRBV6-1; CDR3 protein: CASSGSGTGLEKLFF
J gene: TRBJ1-5; V gene: TRBV28; CDR3 protein: CASSDLGTRNQPQHF
J gene: TRBJ2-5; V gene: TRBV19; CDR3 protein: CASRRNQETQYF
J gene: TRBJ2-3; V gene: TRBV25-1; CDR3 protein: CASSTAGRSTDTQYF
J gene: TRBJ2-3; V gene: TRBV12-3/TRBV12-4; CDR3 protein: CASRKSETDTQYF
J gene: TRBJ2-5; V gene: TRBV12-3/TRBV12-4; CDR3 protein: CASSQATETQYF
J gene: TRBJ2-3; V gene: TRBV2; CDR3 protein: CACGRGSTDTQYF
J gene: TRBJ1-2; V gene: TRBV12-3/TRBV12-4; CDR3 protein: CASSLRQGYTF
J gene: TRBJ2-7; V gene: TRBV7-9; CDR3 protein: CASSLNFGLAGSYEQYF
J gene: TRBJ1-1; V gene: TRBV7-2; CDR3 protein: CASSPQQGARAFF
J gene: TRBJ1-2; V gene: TRBV12-3/TRBV12-4; CDR3 protein: CASSPSIQGVGGYTF